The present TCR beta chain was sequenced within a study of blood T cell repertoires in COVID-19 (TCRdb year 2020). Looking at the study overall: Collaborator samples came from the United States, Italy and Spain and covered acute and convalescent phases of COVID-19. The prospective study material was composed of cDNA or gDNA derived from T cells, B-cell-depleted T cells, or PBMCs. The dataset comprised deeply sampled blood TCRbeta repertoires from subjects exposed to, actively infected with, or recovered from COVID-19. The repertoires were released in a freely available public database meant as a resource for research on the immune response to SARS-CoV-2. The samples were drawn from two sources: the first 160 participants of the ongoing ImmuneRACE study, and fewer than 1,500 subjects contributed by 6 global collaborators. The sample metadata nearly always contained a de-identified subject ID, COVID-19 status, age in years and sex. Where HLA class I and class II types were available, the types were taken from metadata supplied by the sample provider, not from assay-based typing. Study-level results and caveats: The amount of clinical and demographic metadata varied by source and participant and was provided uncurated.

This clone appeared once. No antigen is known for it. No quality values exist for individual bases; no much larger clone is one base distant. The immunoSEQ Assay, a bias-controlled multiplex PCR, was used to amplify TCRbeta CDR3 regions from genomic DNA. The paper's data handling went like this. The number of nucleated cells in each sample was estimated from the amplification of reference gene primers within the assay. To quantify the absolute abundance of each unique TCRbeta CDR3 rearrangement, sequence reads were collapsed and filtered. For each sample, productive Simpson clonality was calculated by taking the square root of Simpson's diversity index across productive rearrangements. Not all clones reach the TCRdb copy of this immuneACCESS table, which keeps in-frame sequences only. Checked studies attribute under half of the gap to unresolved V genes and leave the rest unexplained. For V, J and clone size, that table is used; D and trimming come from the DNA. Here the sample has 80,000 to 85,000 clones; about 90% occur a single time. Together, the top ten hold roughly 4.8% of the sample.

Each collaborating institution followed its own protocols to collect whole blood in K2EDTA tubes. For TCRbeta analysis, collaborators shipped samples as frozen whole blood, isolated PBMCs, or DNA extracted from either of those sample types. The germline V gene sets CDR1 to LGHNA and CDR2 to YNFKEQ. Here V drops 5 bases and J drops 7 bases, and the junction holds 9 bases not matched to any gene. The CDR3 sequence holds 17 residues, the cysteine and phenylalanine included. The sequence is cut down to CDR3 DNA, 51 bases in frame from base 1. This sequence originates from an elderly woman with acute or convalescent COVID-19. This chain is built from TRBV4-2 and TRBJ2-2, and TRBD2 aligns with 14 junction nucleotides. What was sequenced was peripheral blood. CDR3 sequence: CASSYRLAGGPNGELFF. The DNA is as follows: TGTGCCAGCAGCTACCGACTAGCGGGAGGGCCTAACGGGGAGCTGTTTTTT.